The entry that follows covers one TCR beta chain sequence. Germline loops: CDR1 GTSNPN, CDR2 SVGIG (reference sequence). V was trimmed by 2 bases and J by 8 bases, leaving 9 bases between them. This CDR3 has 11 residues. Clones were sequenced by immunoSEQ multiplex PCR, and TCRdb holds only the in-frame ones, with some missing. This table has around 57,000 clones, around 97% appearing once. The sample originates from a study of technical replicates of blood from four donors. The V gene is TRBV30, the J gene TRBJ1-2; TRBD1 might be the D (5 bases). The sequence came from a human donor in good health. Sequences were obtained from T cells isolated from PBMCs. This CDR3 reads CAWSPGGGYTF. CDR3 bases: TGTGCCTGGAGTCCCGGGGGAGGCTACACCTTC. The whole variable domain, remainder taken from reference TRBV30 and TRBJ1-2, is SQTIHQWPATLVQPVGSPLSLECTVEGTSNPNLYWYRQAAGRGLQLLFYSVGIGQISSEVPQNLSASRPQDRQFILSSKKLLLSDSGFYLCAWSPGGGYTFGSGTRLTVV.